The 5 T cell receptor beta chains below come from one sample, sequenced in a study of T cell responses to AZD1222 COVID-19 vaccine. TCRdb's copy holds only in-frame clones and misses some; the assay was immunoSEQ multiplex PCR. The table has 100,000 to 150,000 clones, 80% to 95% seen once. Sequencing was performed on peripheral blood, taken on day 0 of MenACWY control vaccination. The source of these receptors is an adult in good health.

The chain recombines TRBV11-2 with TRBJ2-3; TRBD2 matches 11 bases. With V trimmed by 4 bases and J by 3 bases, 3 bases remained unmatched. The CDR3 is 15 amino acids. Germline CDR1 reads SGHAT; CDR2 reads FQNNGV. CDR3 in amino acids: CASSSLAGVTDTQYF. In DNA, the CDR3 is TGTGCCAGCAGCTCACTAGCGGGAGTAACAGATACGCAGTATTTT.

Details on this clone: Distinct nucleotide sequences in the sample also encode this CDR3. The rearrangement uses TRBV6-2 or TRBV6-3 and TRBJ1-1; possible D gene TRBD1, 6 bases. The CDR3 is made up of 13 amino acids. The germline CDR1 and CDR2 sequences are MNHEY and SVGEGT. V lost 5 bases, J lost 1 base, and 8 bases lay in between. The chain's CDR3 is CASSPRGNTEAFF. CDR3 bases: TGTGCCAGCAGTCCCAGGGGGAACACTGAAGCTTTCTTT.

V usage is TRBV7-2 and J usage is TRBJ2-7, with 9 nucleotides matching TRBD2. The junction had 19 bases not matched to a gene; V was cut back by 0 bases and J by 7 bases. The CDR3 contains 19 residues. CDR1 is SGHTA and CDR2 is FQGNSA in the germline V gene. The CDR3 protein is CASSLAPGRGSGRVREQYF. The CDR3 coding sequence is TGTGCCAGCAGCTTAGCTCCCGGTAGGGGTAGCGGGAGAGTGAGAGAGCAGTACTTC.

This chain joins TRBV5-6 and TRBJ1-6; TRBD1 matches 9 bases. This CDR3 has 14 amino acids. Germline values: CDR1 SGHDT, CDR2 YYEEEE. Trimming cost V 5 bases and J 14 bases; bases outside gene matches: 11. The CDR3 reads CASRSRDREDTLHF. Written as DNA, the CDR3 is TGTGCCAGCAGGTCCCGGGACAGGGAAGACACCCTCCACTTT.

The chain recombines TRBV5-5 with TRBJ2-3; D possibly corresponds to TRBD1 (5 bases). V was trimmed by 3 bases and J by 0 bases, leaving 11 bases between them. CDR3 length equals 15 residues. Germline V CDR1 and CDR2: SGHKS, YYEKEE (reference sequence). CDR3 in amino acids: CASSSRQRSTDTQYF. The CDR3 DNA reads as TGTGCCAGCAGCTCCAGACAGAGAAGCACAGATACGCAGTATTTT.